This TCR beta chain was sequenced during a study of blood T cell repertoires in COVID-19. On the study more broadly: Material from acute and convalescent COVID-19 was sourced from the United States, Italy and Spain. PBMCs, B-cell-depleted T cells, or T cells provided the cDNA or gDNA that made up the material.

The germline V gene encodes CDR1 SNHLY and CDR2 FYNNEI. The CDR3 sequence is 12 residues long. The V gene lost 6 bases and the J gene lost 3 bases, with 6 bases spanning the gap. Authors' analysis steps: Nucleated cell counts were estimated from reference gene primer amplification. TCRdb's copy holds only in-frame clones and misses some; the assay was immunoSEQ multiplex PCR. The V and J calls and clone size are taken from that table; D and trimming were inferred from the DNA. This sample has 150,000 to 200,000 clones, with approximately 89% found just once. Sequencing input: peripheral blood. This clonotype was obtained from a man between 65 and 85 years old with acute or convalescent COVID-19. The chain employs TRBV2 and TRBJ1-3; tentatively, D is TRBD1 (5 bases). This chain's CDR3 is CASRTDGNTIYF. DNA of the CDR3: TGTGCCAGCAGGACAGATGGAAACACCATATATTTT.